The next 20 T cell receptor beta chains were all read from a single sample in a study of breast tumors, draining lymph nodes, adjacent tissues (dated by TCRdb to the mid-2010s). The method was multiplex PCR. TCRdb shows the sequencer as Illumina HiSeq 2000. The public reads were run again by TCRdb, first through fastp at Q25 and then through MiXCR, and only productive beta chains were kept. Rows merge per CDR3 protein into single entries with the most common DNA and genes. The sample has 50,000 to 65,000 distinct CDR3 sequences on record, roughly 39% of them singletons. Of the sample, roughly 10% falls within the top ten clones. The sample consisted of breast tumor tissue. The receptor set was obtained from a female donor with breast cancer. Some clones in this sample may be carry-over from other donors' samples.

This clonotype was observed a few times. A much larger clone differs from this one at a single base, so this may be a read error. The chain combines TRBV20-1 with TRBJ2-1; TRBD1 is a possible D gene (6 bases). The CDR3 loop spans 11 amino acids. CDR1 DFQATT and CDR2 SNEGSKA come from the germline V gene (reference sequence). CDR3 amino acids: CSASGALEQSF. The CDR3 nucleotides are TGCAGTGCCTCAGGGGCGCTTGAGCAGTCCTTC.

Concerning this clonotype itself: The final CDR3 position lacks the conserved phenylalanine or tryptophan, pointing to a likely read error. The rearrangement links TRBV15 to TRBJ1-5; 8 nucleotides match TRBD1. The CDR3 is made up of 15 amino acids. The V segment lost 2 bases and the J segment 5 bases; nucleotides outside the gene matches: 5. The germline V gene encodes CDR1 LNHNV and CDR2 YYDKDF (reference sequence). The DNA of the CDR3 is TGTGCCACCAGCAGATTCCAGGGGGCTGATCAGCCCCAGCATCTT. Translating it yields CATSRFQGADQPQHL.

The chain recombines TRBV20-1 with TRBJ1-5; TRBD1 might be the D (5 bases). Trimming removed 5 bases at V and 0 bases at J, with 8 bases between. The CDR3 contains 13 residues. Germline-derived CDR1 and CDR2 are DFQATT and SNEGSKA (reference sequence). The CDR3 coding sequence is TGCAGTGCTCAAGGGGCTAGCAATCAGCCCCAGCATTTT. Its protein is CSAQGASNQPQHF.

This chain uses TRBV7-3 with TRBJ2-1; 9 bases match TRBD2. Trimming cost V 4 bases and J 6 bases; bases outside gene matches: 7. Germline CDR1 is SGHTA and CDR2 is FQGTGA. This CDR3 region has 15 residues. The CDR3 bases are TGTGCCAGCAGCTCTCTAGCGGGAAGCTTCAATGAGCAGTTCTTC. Translated, it gives CASSSLAGSFNEQFF.

This clonotype came up many times. At one of its ends the junction is not consistent with the germline gene, which may arise from a read error. This chain links TRBV6-5 with TRBJ2-6; TRBD1 or TRBD2 may be the D gene (5 bases each). CDR1 and CDR2 from the germline V gene are MNHEY and SVGAGI. CDR3 length equals 18 residues. The CDR3 loop is CASSHSRRDGAGANVLTF. In nucleotides, the CDR3 is TGTGCCAGCAGTCACTCGCGAAGGGACGGCGCTGGGGCCAACGTCCTGACTTTC.

The V and J genes are TRBV12-5 and TRBJ1-5; possibly TRBD1 for D (5 bases). V gave up 4 bases and J gave up 4 bases, with 11 bases separating them. The V gene's germline CDR1 is LGHNT and CDR2 FRNRAP. The CDR3 spans 14 residues. CDR3 protein: CASGYSGLNQPQHF. CDR3 in DNA: TGTGCTAGTGGTTATTCAGGGTTGAATCAGCCCCAGCATTTT.

This clonotype was seen repeatedly, ten times or more. The chain links TRBV29-1 to TRBJ1-2, with 7 bases identical to TRBD1. The CDR3 is 11 residues long. With 7 bases clipped from V and 9 bases from J, the junction kept 8 bases outside the gene matches. CDR1 and CDR2 (germline): SQVTM, ANQGSEA. The CDR3 DNA is TGCAGCGGAAAGGACAGGTCTCGCTACACCTTC. Protein product: CSGKDRSRYTF.

The chain is built from TRBV9 and TRBJ1-4; D call uncertain. Trimming took 1 base from V and 4 from J, leaving 5 bases between them. Germline assignment: CDR1 SGDLS and CDR2 YYNGEE. This CDR3 has 13 amino acids. The CDR3 region has the DNA TGTGCCAGCAGCGTAACGGTTAATGAAAAACTGTTTTTT. It yields the protein CASSVTVNEKLFF. Full variable domain (remainder filled in from reference TRBV9 and TRBJ1-4): DSGVTQTPKHLITATGQRVTLRCSPRSGDLSVYWYQQSLDQGLQFLIQYYNGEERAKGNILERFSAQQFPDLHSELNLSSLELGDSALYFCASSVTVNEKLFFGSGTQLSVL.

Remarks on this clonotype: The CDR3 does not close with the conserved phenylalanine or tryptophan, likely indicating a read error. As DNA, the CDR3 is TGCAGTGCTAGAGATCACGGGTTTGGAAACACCATATATTCT. It encodes CSARDHGFGNTIYS. This chain connects TRBV20-1 to TRBJ1-3; no definite D call. The CDR3 is made up of 14 amino acids. Germline V gene lookup returns CDR1 DFQATT and CDR2 SNEGSKA (reference sequence). Trimming took off 0 bases at V and 3 bases at J, with 9 bases between the two ends.

This chain links TRBV20-1 with TRBJ1-2, with D possibly TRBD1 on 5 matching bases. There are 13 residues in the CDR3. Trimming cost V 6 bases and J 4 bases, with 15 bases left between them. Germline V lookup: CDR1 DFQATT, CDR2 SNEGSKA (reference sequence). CDR3 sequence reads: CSAYPGEIYGYTF. The DNA for the CDR3 is TGCAGTGCATATCCGGGGGAAATCTATGGCTACACCTTC.

This clonotype was detected ten times or more. The chain combines TRBV11-3 with TRBJ1-4; D is perhaps TRBD1 (6 bases). Germline lookup yields CDR1 SGHNT and CDR2 YENEEA. This CDR3 has 13 amino acids. V lost 5 bases, J lost 4 bases, and 8 bases lay in between. The CDR3 nucleotides are TGTGCCAGCAGCCGAGGGGGTAATGAAAAACTGTTTTTT. This gives the protein CASSRGGNEKLFF. Filled out from reference TRBV11-3 and TRBJ1-4, the complete variable domain reads EAGVVQSPRYKIIEKKQPVAFWCNPISGHNTLYWYLQNLGQGPELLIRYENEEAVDDSQLPKDRFSAERLKGVDSTLKIQPAELGDSAVYLCASSRGGNEKLFFGSGTQLSVL.

This clonotype appeared many times. The chain couples TRBV20-1 to TRBJ2-5; 7 nucleotides match TRBD2. Germline CDR1 reads DFQATT; CDR2 reads SNEGSKA (reference sequence). V shed 6 bases and J 4 bases; nucleotides not matched to a gene: 5. This CDR3 is 12 amino acids long. The CDR3 DNA reads as TGCAGTGCGAGGACTAGACGAGAGACCCAGTACTTC. This gives the protein CSARTRRETQYF.

Only a few counts were recorded for this clonotype. This chain links TRBV5-6 with TRBJ1-1; D is undetermined. There are 12 residues in the CDR3. V lost 1 base to trimming and J lost 2 bases, with 3 bases between them. CDR1 SGHDT and CDR2 YYEEEE come from the germline V gene. The CDR3 DNA follows: TGTGCCAGCAGCTTGACTAACACTGAAGCTTTCTTT. It is translated as CASSLTNTEAFF.

This clonotype was seen ten or more times. The V call is TRBV20-1, the J call TRBJ2-1, with TRBD2 as a possible D gene (7 bases). V was shortened by 0 bases and J by 5 bases, with 20 bases between the two germline ends. There are 17 residues in the CDR3. Germline assignment: CDR1 DFQATT and CDR2 SNEGSKA (reference sequence). The CDR3 DNA sequence: TGCAGTGCTAGAGACCGGGGGGCAGGCCCAGCACACAATGAGCAGTTCTTC. Protein sequence: CSARDRGAGPAHNEQFF.

This clonotype appeared many times. The chain has TRBV4-2 and TRBJ2-2; D possibly corresponds to TRBD2 (5 bases). Germline V gene sequence: CDR1 LGHNA, CDR2 YNFKEQ. Trimming removed 1 base at V and 0 bases at J, with 9 bases between. The CDR3 is made up of 16 amino acids. CDR3 DNA sequence: TGTGCCAGCAGCCAAGGGCTGCGGGCGAACACCGGGGAGCTGTTTTTT. Translated: CASSQGLRANTGELFF.

In this sample, this clonotype turned up a few times. The chain has TRBV6-2 or TRBV6-3 and TRBJ2-1; TRBD2 matches at 8 bases. After removal of 8 bases from V and 0 bases from J, the junction contained 15 bases not matched to a gene. CDR1 and CDR2 from the germline V gene are MNHEY and SVGEGT. The CDR3 covers 18 residues. The CDR3 DNA follows: TGTGCCAGCCAAGGGAGAGCGGGAGAGAAGAGCTCCTACAATGAGCAGTTCTTC. Its translation: CASQGRAGEKSSYNEQFF.

The chain links TRBV5-5 to TRBJ2-3; D is unclear. Germline assignment: CDR1 SGHKS and CDR2 YYEKEE (reference sequence). The CDR3 extends over 15 amino acids. The V end lost 2 bases, the J end lost 6 bases, and 16 bases lay between the germline ends. As DNA, the CDR3 is TGTGCCAGCAGCTTAGACAAGGCGCCGAGGGATACGCAGTATTTT. It yields the protein CASSLDKAPRDTQYF.

The rearrangement joins TRBV5-1 to TRBJ2-3, with 7 nucleotides matching TRBD1. Unmatched junction bases numbered 8, after V lost 5 bases and J lost 11 bases. The germline V gene encodes CDR1 SGHRS and CDR2 YFSETQ. The CDR3 extends over 12 amino acids. As DNA, the CDR3 is TGCGCCAGCAGAGGACAGGCGGATGAGCAGTATTTT. Translated, it gives CASRGQADEQYF.

This clonotype was counted ten times or more. The chain recombines TRBV20-1 with TRBJ1-5; no clear D. This CDR3 spans 13 amino acids. The germline gives CDR1 DFQATT, CDR2 SNEGSKA (reference sequence). Trimming cost V 5 bases and J 7 bases, with 15 bases left between them. The CDR3 reads CSAGEGLWQPQHF. The CDR3 coding sequence is TGCAGTGCTGGGGAGGGTTTATGGCAGCCCCAGCATTTT.

The rearrangement joins TRBV3-1 to TRBJ1-6; D perhaps matches TRBD1 (5 bases). The CDR3 is 14 residues long. Trimming stripped 2 bases from V and 7 bases from J, with 9 bases between. Germline loops: CDR1 LGHDT, CDR2 YNNKEL (reference sequence). The CDR3 bases are TGTGCCAGCAGCCAATCACAGGTCAATTCACCCCTCCACTTT. Translation gives CASSQSQVNSPLHF.